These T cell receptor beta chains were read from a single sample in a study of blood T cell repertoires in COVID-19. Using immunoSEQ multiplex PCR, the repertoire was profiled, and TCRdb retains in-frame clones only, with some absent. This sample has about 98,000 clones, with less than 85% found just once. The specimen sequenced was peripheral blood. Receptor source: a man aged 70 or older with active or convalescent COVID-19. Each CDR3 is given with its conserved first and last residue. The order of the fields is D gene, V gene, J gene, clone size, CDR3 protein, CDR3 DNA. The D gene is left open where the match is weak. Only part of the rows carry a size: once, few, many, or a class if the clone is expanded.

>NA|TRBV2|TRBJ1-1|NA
CASTFRRGPTSEAFF
TGTGCCAGCACGTTCCGGAGAGGTCCTACGTCCGAAGCTTTCTTT
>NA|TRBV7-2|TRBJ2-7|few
CASSLQQGLSYEQYF
TGTGCCAGCAGCCTACAGCAGGGCTTAAGCTACGAGCAGTACTTC
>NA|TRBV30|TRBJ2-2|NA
CAWSVRAGELFF
TGTGCCTGGAGTGTACGGGCCGGGGAGCTGTTTTTT
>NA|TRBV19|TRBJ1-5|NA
CASILRRVNQPQHF
TGTGCCAGTATCCTCAGGCGGGTCAATCAGCCCCAGCATTTT
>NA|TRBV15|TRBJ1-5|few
CATSTDRYNQPQHF
TGTGCCACCAGCACCGACAGGTACAATCAGCCCCAGCATTTT
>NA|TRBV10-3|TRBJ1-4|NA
CAIRDTDEKLFF
TGTGCCATCCGGGACACGGATGAAAAACTGTTTTTT
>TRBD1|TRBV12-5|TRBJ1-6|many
CASGHGGTGNSPLHF
TGTGCTAGTGGTCATGGTGGGACAGGAAATTCACCCCTCCACTTT
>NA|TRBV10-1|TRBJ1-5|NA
CASSDGQGLQPQHF
TGCGCCAGCAGTGATGGTCAGGGTCTCCAGCCCCAGCATTTT
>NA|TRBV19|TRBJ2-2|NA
CASSISRLYTGELFF
TGTGCCAGTAGTATCTCCAGGCTGTACACCGGGGAGCTGTTTTTT
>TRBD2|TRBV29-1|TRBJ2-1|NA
CSVARSGTKSSYNEQFF
TGCAGCGTTGCCCGTTCCGGGACTAAGAGCTCCTACAATGAGCAGTTCTTC
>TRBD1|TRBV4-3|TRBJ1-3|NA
CASSRTGGSGNTIYF
TGCGCCAGCAGCCGGACAGGGGGCTCTGGAAACACCATATATTTT
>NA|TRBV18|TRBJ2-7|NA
CASSPRDLSYEQYF
TGTGCCAGCTCACCCCGCGATCTTTCCTACGAGCAGTACTTC
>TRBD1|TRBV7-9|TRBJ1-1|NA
CASSVHRGTDEAFF
TGTGCCAGCAGCGTTCACCGCGGGACAGATGAAGCTTTCTTT
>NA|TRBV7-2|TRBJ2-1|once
CASSLPSLNEQFF
TGTGCCAGCAGCCTACCTAGCCTCAATGAGCAGTTCTTC
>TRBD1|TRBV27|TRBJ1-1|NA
CASSPRQGTEAFF
TGTGCCAGCAGTCCTCGACAGGGAACTGAAGCTTTCTTT
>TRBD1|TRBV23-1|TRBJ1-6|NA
CASRGQGRKASSPLHF
TGCGCCAGCAGGGGACAGGGTAGGAAGGCAAGTTCACCCCTCCACTTT
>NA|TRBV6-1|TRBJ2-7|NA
CASSESGSSYEQYF
TGTGCCAGCAGTGAATCCGGTAGCTCCTACGAGCAGTACTTC
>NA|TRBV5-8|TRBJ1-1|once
CASSRGQTNTEAFF
TGTGCCAGCAGCCGCGGACAGACGAACACTGAAGCTTTCTTT
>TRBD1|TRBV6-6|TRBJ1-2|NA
CASSQTGAYGYTF
TGTGCCAGCAGTCAAACAGGGGCCTATGGCTACACCTTC
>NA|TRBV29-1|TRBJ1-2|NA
CSVEDPDGQYGYTF
TGCAGCGTTGAAGACCCGGACGGACAATATGGCTACACCTTC
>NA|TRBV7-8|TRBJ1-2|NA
CASSHLLPLSSGTRRGYTF
TGTGCCAGCAGCCATCTCCTTCCTTTGAGCTCCGGGACAAGGAGAGGCTACACCTTC
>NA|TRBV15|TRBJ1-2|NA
CATSRDPGNYGYTF
TGTGCCACCAGCAGAGATCCGGGGAACTATGGCTACACCTTC
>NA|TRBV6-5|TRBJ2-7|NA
CASSYRGAEQYF
TGTGCCAGCAGTTACCGGGGGGCCGAGCAGTACTTC